These 5 T cell receptor beta chains originate from one sample sequenced in a study of technical replicates of blood from a few donors (TCRdb year 2017). Libraries were prepared through the immunoSEQ multiplex PCR assay. TCRdb obtained this table from immuneACCESS and retained in-frame rearrangements with V and J assigned. These tables miss some clones; where compared with another copy, unresolved V genes account for less than half of the shortfall, and the remainder is unexplained. The sample table contains roughly 92,000 clones; only one count was recorded for about 95% of them. The ten most abundant clones make up roughly 0.34% of the sample. Sequenced: T cells isolated from PBMCs. These receptors were taken from a human donor in good health.

The CDR3 bases are TGTGCCAGCAGCGCCGGGACAGGGCGCACCGGGGAGCTGTTTTTT. Its translation is CASSAGTGRTGELFF. The genes are TRBV28 and TRBJ2-2; 9 nucleotides align to TRBD1. After removal of 6 bases from V and 4 bases from J, the junction contained 6 bases not matched to a gene. Germline V gene sequence: CDR1 MDHEN, CDR2 SYDVKM. This CDR3 is 15 amino acids long.

The chain employs TRBV2 and TRBJ1-4; D ambiguous. The CDR3 loop spans 15 amino acids. Per the germline V gene, CDR1 is SNHLY and CDR2 is FYNNEI. Trimming stripped 6 bases from V and 0 bases from J, with 11 bases between. This CDR3 is CASSSRDATNEKLFF. The CDR3 DNA is TGTGCCAGCAGCAGCCGGGATGCAACTAATGAAAAACTGTTTTTT.

The chain combines TRBV9 with TRBJ1-4, with 7 bases lining up with TRBD1. CDR1 is SGDLS, CDR2 YYNGEE, per germline. J lost 8 bases, V lost 3 bases, and 4 bases had no gene match. CDR3 length equals 13 residues. This CDR3 reads CASSETGQEKLFF. CDR3 in DNA: TGTGCCAGCAGCGAGACAGGGCAAGAAAAACTGTTTTTT.

This rearrangement joins TRBV27 to TRBJ2-7; perhaps TRBD1 as D (6 bases). The V and J ends lost 5 bases and 6 bases respectively, with 20 bases between them. Germline CDR1 MNHEY, CDR2 SMNVEV (reference sequence). The length of the CDR3 is 15 residues. The CDR3 spells CASSLLQGPTTEQYF. The CDR3, as DNA: TGTGCCAGCAGTCTCCTCCAGGGGCCTACTACCGAGCAGTACTTC.

This sequence joins TRBV19 and TRBJ2-1, with 10 bases aligning to TRBD2. The germline CDR1 and CDR2 sequences are LNHDA and SQIVND (reference sequence). Germline trimming cut 4 bases from V and 8 bases from J; bases unmatched to any gene: 17. The CDR3 consists of 18 residues. The CDR3 DNA sequence: TGTGCCAGTAGTAGAATTCCCAAAATAGCGGGAGGTTTTCATGAGCAGTTCTTC. It codes for CASSRIPKIAGGFHEQFF.